This passage covers 30 T cell receptor beta chains from one sample sequenced in a study of vaccination effects on CD4 cells after COVID-19. Produced via immunoSEQ multiplex PCR; TCRdb's table is partial and in-frame only. The table includes approximately 24,000 clones, around three quarters detected once. For these TCRs, the target antigens are not known. ViraFEST expansion of antigen-specific CD4+ T cells with viral peptide pools preceded sequencing. Culture proceeded for approximately 10 days, and CD4+ T cells were then isolated. Previously uninfected by SARS-CoV-2, the vaccine recipients also showed negative nucleocapsid antibodies. This sample comprised CD4+ T cells from PBMCs cultured with HCoV-NL63 spike peptides, obtained before COVID-19 vaccination. The receptors derive from a human donor who received a COVID-19 vaccine.

The chain uses TRBV6-5 and TRBJ1-1; D is undetermined. V gave up 3 bases and J gave up 4 bases, with 15 bases separating them. Germline V gene data show CDR1 as MNHEY and CDR2 as SVGAGI. The CDR3 extends over 15 amino acids. DNA for the CDR3: TGTGCCAGCAGTTATTGGGGAGAAGGGAGCACTGAAGCTTTCTTT. Translating it yields CASSYWGEGSTEAFF.

This chain connects TRBV6-1 to TRBJ1-4, with D perhaps matching TRBD1 (6 bases). The CDR3 spans 14 residues. The germline CDR1 and CDR2 sequences are MNHNS and SASEGT. The ends were cut back, 2 bases at V and 6 bases at J, with 10 bases in the middle. CDR3 bases: TGTGCCAGCAGTGAAACACGGGGGCATGAAAAACTGTTTTTT. This sequence encodes CASSETRGHEKLFF.

V usage is TRBV6-1 and J usage is TRBJ1-5; D is possibly TRBD1 (6 bases). CDR1 MNHNS and CDR2 SASEGT come from the germline V gene. Trimming cost V 1 base and J 3 bases, with 16 bases left between them. The CDR3 runs to 17 residues. CDR3 DNA: TGTGCCAGCAGTGAAGATAGTTGGGAGGGGGTCAATCAGCCCCAGCATTTT. This translates into CASSEDSWEGVNQPQHF.

The V and J genes are TRBV7-9 and TRBJ2-5; 8 bases are shared with TRBD2. This CDR3 is 16 amino acids long. V gave up 5 bases and J gave up 4 bases; unmatched junction bases: 12. The germline CDR1 and CDR2 sequences are SEHNR and FQNEAQ (reference sequence). DNA of the CDR3: TGTGCCAGCAGCCCGTTTCGGAGCGGGAGTGTAGAGACCCAGTACTTC. This encodes CASSPFRSGSVETQYF.

DNA of the CDR3: TGTGCCAGCGGGGGCTCCTGGGAGGAAGGAGACACCGGGGAGCTGTTTTTT. Its translation: CASGGSWEEGDTGELFF. The chain is built from TRBV3-1 (or the pseudogene TRBV3-2) and TRBJ2-2; D is possibly TRBD1 or TRBD2 (6 bases each). V was trimmed by 8 bases and J by 3 bases, leaving 22 bases between them. Germline V gene lookup returns CDR1 LGHDT and CDR2 YNNKEL (reference sequence). This CDR3 spans 17 amino acids.

This clone has just a few counts. V and J are TRBV10-3 and TRBJ2-3, with 12 bases identical to TRBD2. CDR1 is ENHRY and CDR2 is SYGVKD in the germline V gene. This CDR3 has 19 amino acids. V was pared by 2 bases and J by 0 bases, with 9 bases of the junction left unmatched. CDR3 coding DNA: TGTGCCATCAGTGAGCCTACTCCGGGACTAGCGGGCAGCACAGATACGCAGTATTTT. This translates into CAISEPTPGLAGSTDTQYF.

The rearrangement uses TRBV11-3 and TRBJ2-3, with TRBD2 matching over 14 bases. The V segment lost 5 bases and the J segment 5 bases; nucleotides outside the gene matches: 6. Germline V gene lookup returns CDR1 SGHNT and CDR2 YENEEA. This CDR3 region has 16 residues. The CDR3 protein is CASSPGLAGGRDTQYF. The CDR3 nucleotides are TGTGCCAGCAGCCCTGGACTAGCGGGAGGTAGAGATACGCAGTATTTT.

The chain links TRBV3-1 (or the pseudogene TRBV3-2) to TRBJ2-5; TRBD1 aligns across 12 bases. Unmatched junction bases numbered 17, after V lost 1 base and J lost 5 bases. CDR1 and CDR2 (germline): LGHDT, YNNKEL (reference sequence). This CDR3 is built from 20 residues. The CDR3, as DNA: TGTGCCAGCAGCCAAGTTTCATGGGGGACAGGGGGCGGAGGTGCTGAGACCCAGTACTTC. It codes for CASSQVSWGTGGGGAETQYF.

The chain has TRBV7-2 and TRBJ1-1; TRBD1 might be the D (5 bases). The CDR3 is made up of 13 amino acids. Germline V gives CDR1 SGHTA, CDR2 FQGNSA. V was trimmed by 1 base and J by 4 bases, leaving 7 bases between them. The CDR3 nucleotides read TGTGCCAGCAGCTTAGGAGGGGCCACTGAAGCTTTCTTT. Residues: CASSLGGATEAFF.

This rearrangement joins TRBV28 to TRBJ1-5, with 8 bases that match TRBD1. Trimming took 8 bases from V and 9 from J; bases not matched to a gene: 12. In germline, CDR1 is MDHEN, CDR2 SYDVKM. This CDR3 spans 14 amino acids. The CDR3 protein is CASRPQGESSPQHF. In nucleotides, the CDR3 is TGTGCCAGCCGGCCACAGGGGGAAAGTTCGCCCCAGCATTTT.

J is TRBJ2-5 and V is TRBV7-9; 9 bases align to TRBD1. This CDR3 has 16 residues. The junction had 7 bases not matched to a gene; V was cut back by 3 bases and J by 2 bases. CDR1 and CDR2 (germline): SEHNR, FQNEAQ (reference sequence). CDR3 sequence reads: CASSLSLGTGQETQYF. The CDR3 nucleotides are TGTGCCAGCAGCTTGAGCCTGGGGACAGGGCAAGAGACCCAGTACTTC.

The genes are TRBV12-3 or TRBV12-4 and TRBJ2-1, with D maybe TRBD1 (6 bases). V lost 7 bases and J lost 4, with 11 bases in between. The CDR3 consists of 13 residues. DNA of the CDR3: TGTGCCAGCAAACTGGACAGTTACAATGAGCAGTTCTTC. It translates to CASKLDSYNEQFF.

This chain links TRBV19 with TRBJ2-2; 8 nucleotides align to TRBD2. The length of the CDR3 is 14 residues. Germline V gene lookup returns CDR1 LNHDA and CDR2 SQIVND (reference sequence). V trimming: 3 bases; J trimming: 13 bases; junction bases outside the gene matches: 10. This CDR3 reads CASSILQRENGLFF. The CDR3 DNA is TGTGCCAGTAGTATCCTGCAGCGGGAGAACGGGCTGTTTTTT.

The rearrangement uses TRBV18 and TRBJ1-1; D remains ambiguous. Germline CDR1 KGHSH, CDR2 LQKENI. V gave up 1 base and J gave up 0 bases, with 3 bases separating them. This CDR3 spans 13 amino acids. The CDR3 is CASSPQVNTEAFF. The CDR3 DNA follows: TGTGCCAGCTCACCACAGGTGAACACTGAAGCTTTCTTT.

The chain has TRBV5-1 and TRBJ2-5, with a tentative D call TRBD2 (6 bases). The V gene lost 5 bases and the J gene lost 1 base, with 9 bases spanning the gap. CDR3 length: 13 residues. Per the germline V gene, CDR1 is SGHRS and CDR2 is YFSETQ. In DNA form, the CDR3 reads TGCGCCAGCAGGCGGGACTTCCAAGAGACCCAGTACTTC. This sequence encodes CASRRDFQETQYF.

This chain links TRBV5-1 with TRBJ1-1; D remains ambiguous. CDR3 size: 14 residues. Germline-derived CDR1 and CDR2 are SGHRS and YFSETQ. V lost 5 bases, J lost 1 base, and 12 bases lay in between. Here the CDR3 reads CASRVRPGNTEAFF. CDR3 coding DNA: TGCGCCAGCAGAGTCCGGCCGGGGAACACTGAAGCTTTCTTT.

This clone was observed once. The chain links TRBV24-1 to TRBJ1-2; D unresolved. CDR1 KGHDR and CDR2 SFDVKD come from the germline V gene. Trimming removed 4 bases from V and 4 bases from J, with 15 bases in between. The CDR3 loop spans 15 amino acids. The CDR3 DNA follows: TGTGCCACCAGTGACTCCCGGACTGGCGGCTATGGCTACACCTTC. It translates to CATSDSRTGGYGYTF.

This chain uses TRBV25-1 with TRBJ1-1; D is ambiguous. V was clipped by 3 bases and J by 5 bases, with 22 bases between them. The CDR3 is made up of 17 amino acids. Germline CDR1 and CDR2: MGHDK and SYGVNS. The CDR3 nucleotides are TGTGCCAGCAGTGATCTCAACGGGCCGCGTGGGAGGACTGAAGCTTTCTTT. Translated: CASSDLNGPRGRTEAFF.

The CDR3 bases are TGCGCCAGCAGCTTCAACAGTAATAGCGGGGCGTACCAAGAGACCCAGTACTTC. As protein: CASSFNSNSGAYQETQYF. The chain combines TRBV5-1 with TRBJ2-5; 8 bases are shared with TRBD2. Germline values: CDR1 SGHRS, CDR2 YFSETQ. The CDR3 consists of 18 residues. With 2 bases clipped from V and 0 bases from J, the junction kept 12 bases outside the gene matches.

The V gene is TRBV4-1, the J gene TRBJ2-1; D possibly corresponds to TRBD2 (6 bases). Trimming pared 4 bases from V and 3 bases from J, leaving 16 bases between. There are 16 residues in the CDR3. The germline gives CDR1 MGHRA, CDR2 YSYEKL. CDR3 DNA: TGCGCCAGCAGCCTAAAATTGGGGGACTTCTACAATGAGCAGTTCTTC. Encoded protein: CASSLKLGDFYNEQFF.

This clone was seen just once. The chain carries TRBV3-1 (or the pseudogene TRBV3-2) and TRBJ2-1, with no clear D. The CDR3 contains 12 residues. V gave up 0 bases and J gave up 10 bases, with 7 bases separating them. CDR1 LGHDT and CDR2 YNNKEL come from the germline V gene (reference sequence). Here the CDR3 DNA reads TGTGCCAGCAGCCAAGATTTCCGGGAGCAGTTCTTC. Translated: CASSQDFREQFF.

The chain recombines TRBV6-5 with TRBJ2-3, with 7 positions matching TRBD2. J was trimmed by 4 bases and V by 7 bases; bases with no gene match: 11. Germline CDR1 reads MNHEY; CDR2 reads SVGAGI. The CDR3 has 15 residues. As DNA, the CDR3 is TGTGCCAGCACCGAAGGCGGGGGATGGGCAGATACGCAGTATTTT. Protein sequence: CASTEGGGWADTQYF.

V usage is TRBV9 and J usage is TRBJ1-5, with D unclear. Germline V gives CDR1 SGDLS, CDR2 YYNGEE. This CDR3 comprises 14 residues. V was pared by 4 bases and J by 5 bases, with 13 bases between. CDR3 sequence (DNA): TGTGCCAGCAGCTCTTCTTCTGCGGATCAGCCCCAGCATTTT. It encodes CASSSSSADQPQHF.

V and J are TRBV10-3 and TRBJ2-1, with D maybe TRBD2 (6 bases). Germline V gene sequence: CDR1 ENHRY, CDR2 SYGVKD. This CDR3 has 11 residues. Trimming took 7 bases from V and 10 from J, leaving 11 bases between them. The CDR3 sequence is CAIMVAGEQFF. The DNA of the CDR3 is TGTGCCATCATGGTGGCGGGAGAGCAGTTCTTC.

By sample share, this clone is medium-sized. V and J are TRBV19 and TRBJ1-2; weak D call: TRBD1 (5 bases). This CDR3 is 13 amino acids long. The germline V gene encodes CDR1 LNHDA and CDR2 SQIVND (reference sequence). Trimming pared 7 bases from V and 4 bases from J, leaving 13 bases between. The CDR3 here is CASKAGIIYGYTF. DNA for the CDR3: TGTGCCAGTAAGGCAGGGATTATCTATGGCTACACCTTC.

This clone showed up just once. The rearrangement uses TRBV5-4 and TRBJ2-2; the match to TRBD1 covers 7 bases. J was trimmed by 0 bases and V by 4 bases; bases with no gene match: 3. Germline assignment: CDR1 SGHNT and CDR2 YYREEE (reference sequence). This CDR3 has 15 residues. For the CDR3, the DNA is TGTGCCAGCAGCGAGGGACAGCCGAACACCGGGGAGCTGTTTTTT. Its protein product is CASSEGQPNTGELFF.

This clone has only a few counts. V usage is TRBV10-3 and J usage is TRBJ1-5; unclear D gene. Trimming took 4 bases from V and 0 from J, leaving 7 bases between them. The CDR3 sequence is 14 residues long. CDR1 ENHRY and CDR2 SYGVKD come from the germline V gene. This CDR3 reads CAISAVNSNQPQHF. The CDR3 DNA reads TGTGCCATCAGTGCCGTCAATAGCAATCAGCCCCAGCATTTT.

The table lists this clone with a few counts. This chain connects TRBV5-6 to TRBJ1-1; perhaps TRBD1 as D (5 bases). The V end was cut by 4 bases, the J end by 1 base, with 11 bases between. CDR1 and CDR2 from the germline V gene are SGHDT and YYEEEE. CDR3 size: 14 residues. The CDR3: CASSASQGNTEAFF. The CDR3, as DNA: TGTGCCAGCAGCGCATCCCAGGGGAACACTGAAGCTTTCTTT.

The V call is TRBV19, the J call TRBJ1-6; D is unresolved. Germline CDR1 is LNHDA and CDR2 is SQIVND (reference sequence). V lost 5 bases to trimming and J lost 7 bases, with 9 bases between them. CDR3 length equals 13 residues. The CDR3 sequence is CASSSLSNSPLHF. CDR3 nucleotides: TGTGCCAGTAGTTCTTTATCAAATTCACCCCTCCACTTT.

This chain links TRBV4-1 with TRBJ2-7; 11 positions agree with TRBD1. J lost 6 bases, V lost 4 bases, and 14 bases had no gene match. Looked up from germline, CDR1 is MGHRA and CDR2 is YSYEKL. The CDR3 extends over 17 amino acids. DNA for the CDR3: TGCGCCAGCAGCCGAAATTTACCGGGACAGGGGGTGGTCGAGCAGTACTTC. Translated, it gives CASSRNLPGQGVVEQYF.